This section outlines one T cell receptor beta chain sequence together with its context. CDR1 is SGHTA and CDR2 is FQGTGA in the germline V gene. V trimming: 5 bases; J trimming: 2 bases; junction bases outside the gene matches: 3. This CDR3 region has 15 residues. The sample comes from a study of technical replicates of blood from a few donors. Libraries were prepared by immunoSEQ multiplex PCR; TCRdb keeps only in-frame clonotypes and omits some of them. The sample consists of some 77,000 clones, about 92% of them appearing once. The chain joins TRBV7-3 to TRBJ2-1, with 10 bases that match TRBD2. The receptor comes from a human donor in good health. Sequencing used T cells isolated from PBMCs. CDR3 amino acids: CASSLSGGAYNEQFF. The CDR3 DNA sequence: TGTGCCAGCAGCCTCAGCGGGGGGGCCTACAATGAGCAGTTCTTC.